This TCR beta chain was observed in a study of blood T cell repertoires in COVID-19. Study information: Italy, Spain and the United States were the sources of the convalescent and acute COVID-19 samples.

How the authors handled the data: Reference gene primer amplification in the assay estimated nucleated cell counts. Some clones are missing from TCRdb's copy, which holds only in-frame ones; the method was immunoSEQ multiplex PCR. V, J and clone size derive from that table, while D and trimming were established from the DNA sequence. The table lists 50,000 to 65,000 clones, 86% of them singletons. The germline V gene encodes CDR1 MGHRA and CDR2 YSYEKL. The CDR3 runs 14 residues. V was clipped by 3 bases and J by 5 bases, with 11 bases between them. The chain uses TRBV4-1 and TRBJ1-5, with D perhaps matching TRBD1 (6 bases). Sequencing input: peripheral blood. This sequence originates from a man aged 50 to 59 with active COVID-19. CDR3 sequence (DNA): TGCGCCAGCAGCCAGCAGGACAGTTATCAGCCCCAGCATTTT. Translation gives CASSQQDSYQPQHF.